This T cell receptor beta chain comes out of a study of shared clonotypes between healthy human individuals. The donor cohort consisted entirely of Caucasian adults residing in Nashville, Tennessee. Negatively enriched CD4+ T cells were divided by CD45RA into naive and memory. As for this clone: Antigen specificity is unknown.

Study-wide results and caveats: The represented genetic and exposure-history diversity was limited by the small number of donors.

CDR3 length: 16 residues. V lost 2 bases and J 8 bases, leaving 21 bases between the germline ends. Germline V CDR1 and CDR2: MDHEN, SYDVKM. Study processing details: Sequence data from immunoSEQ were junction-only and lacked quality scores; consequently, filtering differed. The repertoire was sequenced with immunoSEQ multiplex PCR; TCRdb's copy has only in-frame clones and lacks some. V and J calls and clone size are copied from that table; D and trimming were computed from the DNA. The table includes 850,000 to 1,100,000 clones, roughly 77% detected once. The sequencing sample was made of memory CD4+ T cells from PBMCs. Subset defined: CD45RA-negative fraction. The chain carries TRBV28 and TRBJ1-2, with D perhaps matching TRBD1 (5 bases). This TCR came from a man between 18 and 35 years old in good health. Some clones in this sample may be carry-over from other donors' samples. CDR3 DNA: TGTGCCAGCAGTTTAGGAGGGGCCCCGCCATCCGGGGGCTACACCTTC. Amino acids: CASSLGGAPPSGGYTF.